A single sample gave rise to the 9 T cell receptor beta chains below, sequenced in a study of CD8 T cells in ankylosing spondylitis. From the 5' RACE reads, TCRdb called clonotypes with MiXCR, one entry per CDR3 protein. The data show a few hundred thousand distinct CDR3 sequences, about 10% seen once. Sample: blood, either unsorted or a sorted T cell fraction (not recorded which). The receptors come from a male donor with ankylosing spondylitis or in good health (not recorded which).

This clonotype has only a few counts. The rearrangement links TRBV7-9 to TRBJ1-4, with D perhaps matching TRBD1 (5 bases). The germline V gene encodes CDR1 SEHNR and CDR2 FQNEAQ (reference sequence). The CDR3 consists of 16 residues. Trimming took 1 base from V and 12 from J, leaving 21 bases between them. CDR3 region: CASSLDRDLLGSQLFF. DNA for the CDR3: TGTGCCAGCAGCTTAGATCGGGACTTATTGGGAAGCCAACTGTTTTTT.

This clonotype turned up a few times. The V gene is TRBV3-1, the J gene TRBJ1-2; D perhaps matches TRBD1 (6 bases). Germline CDR1 and CDR2: LGHDT and YNNKEL (reference sequence). The CDR3 spans 15 residues. The germline V and J ends were trimmed by 2 bases and 0 bases, with 10 bases remaining between them. The CDR3 DNA sequence: TGTGCCAGCAGCCAAATCCGGGACACTAACTATGGCTACACCTTC. Its protein product is CASSQIRDTNYGYTF.

The chain employs TRBV11-3 and TRBJ2-2; D gene unclear. There are 16 residues in the CDR3. V lost 0 bases, J lost 2 bases, and 10 bases lay in between. The V gene's germline CDR1 is SGHNT and CDR2 YENEEA. CDR3 nucleotide sequence: TGTGCCAGCAGCTTAGATGGCAGTGTAAACACCGGGGAGCTGTTTTTT. Translated, it gives CASSLDGSVNTGELFF.

The sample holds a few counts of this clonotype. The chain has TRBV29-1 and TRBJ2-1; D unresolved. Trimming pared 3 bases from V and 0 bases from J, leaving 30 bases between. Germline V lookup: CDR1 SQVTM, CDR2 ANQGSEA. This CDR3 contains 21 residues. CDR3 DNA sequence: TGCAGCGTTGAGGAATTCTCTAAGACCGGTTCCCTCAAACGCTCCTACAATGAGCAGTTCTTC. It is translated as CSVEEFSKTGSLKRSYNEQFF.

This clonotype was seen at least ten times. The genes are TRBV3-1 and TRBJ2-1, with 9 positions matching TRBD1. With 2 bases clipped from V and 5 bases from J, the junction kept 7 bases outside the gene matches. This CDR3 has 16 amino acids. CDR1 and CDR2 (germline): LGHDT, YNNKEL (reference sequence). CDR3 bases: TGTGCCAGCAGCCAAACTCCGGGACAGGGTAACAATGAGCAGTTCTTC. Amino acid sequence: CASSQTPGQGNNEQFF.

This clonotype appeared a few times. This chain uses TRBV3-1 with TRBJ2-2; 9 positions match TRBD2. Trimming took 4 bases from V and 0 from J; bases not matched to a gene: 9. This CDR3 region has 18 residues. Germline V gene lookup returns CDR1 LGHDT and CDR2 YNNKEL (reference sequence). In DNA form, the CDR3 reads TGTGCCAGCAGCCGGAATCTAGCGGGGAGCGCGAACACCGGGGAGCTGTTTTTT. This gives the protein CASSRNLAGSANTGELFF.

This clonotype occurred many times. The chain employs TRBV20-1 and TRBJ2-1; 10 bases match TRBD2. Unmatched junction bases numbered 12, after V lost 3 bases and J lost 10 bases. The CDR3 sequence is 15 residues long. Germline CDR1 and CDR2: DFQATT and SNEGSKA (reference sequence). Here the CDR3 reads CSASESGRAFREQFF. CDR3 nucleotides: TGCAGTGCTAGTGAAAGCGGGAGGGCCTTCAGAGAGCAGTTCTTC.

This clonotype was observed at least ten times. The chain couples TRBV12-3 or TRBV12-4 to TRBJ2-7, with D hard to call. Trimming took off 4 bases at V and 7 bases at J, with 11 bases between the two ends. The CDR3 contains 12 residues. The CDR3 region has the DNA TGTGCCAGCAGTTCGTATCTGAGGGAGCAGTACTTC. Translation gives CASSSYLREQYF.

J is TRBJ2-5 and V is TRBV20-1; TRBD1 agrees at 7 bases. This CDR3 is built from 19 residues. The germline gives CDR1 DFQATT, CDR2 SNEGSKA (reference sequence). Trimming cost V 1 base and J 5 bases; bases outside gene matches: 22. The CDR3 DNA sequence: TGCAGTGCTAGAGCCGGGGAAATAGATCCGGGACAGTTTTGGGAGACCCAGTACTTC. Translating gives CSARAGEIDPGQFWETQYF.